A single sample is the source of the 21 T cell receptor beta chains below, sequenced in a study of breast tumors, draining lymph nodes, adjacent tissues (dated by TCRdb to 2016 to 2017). Library generation was performed with multiplex PCR. Sequencing used an Illumina HiSeq 2000. Starting from the raw public reads, TCRdb applied fastp trimming at Q25, assembled clones with MiXCR and retained in-frame beta chains. Rows matching on CDR3 protein sequence are summarized as one entry with the most common DNA and genes. This sample gives about 130,000 distinct CDR3 sequences in total; over 20% of them show up just once. 2% to 2.5% of the sample is held by the ten biggest clonotypes. The axillary draining lymph nodes of breast cancer patients were the source of the lymph node samples. The sequencing sample was made of axillary lymph node tissue. The source of these receptors is a female donor with breast cancer. Some clones in this sample may be carry-over from other donors' samples.

This sequence joins TRBV7-2 and TRBJ2-1, with D hard to call. V lost 4 bases and J lost 1, with 11 bases in between. Germline V gives CDR1 SGHTA, CDR2 FQGNSA. The CDR3 spans 15 residues. Here the CDR3 reads CASSSLEGSYNEQFF. As DNA, the CDR3 is TGTGCCAGCAGCTCTCTAGAAGGTTCCTACAATGAGCAGTTCTTC. Full variable domain (outside the CDR3, taken from reference TRBV7-2 and TRBJ2-1): GAGVSQSPSNKVTEKGKDVELRCDPISGHTALYWYRQSLGQGLEFLIYFQGNSAPDKSGLPSDRFSAERTGGSVSTLTIQRTQQEDSAVYLCASSSLEGSYNEQFFGPGTRLTVL.

This clonotype was seen many times. The V gene is TRBV15, the J gene TRBJ1-5, with TRBD1 matching 7 bases. The V and J ends lost 0 bases and 5 bases, in that order; junction bases with no gene match: 10. The CDR3 extends over 17 amino acids. In germline, CDR1 is LNHNV, CDR2 YYDKDF (reference sequence). The CDR3 here is CATSRDRDREVDQPQHF. As DNA, the CDR3 is TGTGCCACCAGCAGAGATCGCGACAGGGAAGTTGATCAGCCCCAGCATTTT.

This chain links TRBV28 with TRBJ2-1; TRBD2 matches 8 bases. This CDR3 has 16 residues. From germline, CDR1 is MDHEN and CDR2 SYDVKM. The ends lost 6 bases at V and 1 base at J; junction bases unmatched: 8. DNA of the CDR3: TGTGCCAGCAGGGAAAGCGGGAGAGGATCCTACAATGAGCAGTTCTTC. Translated: CASRESGRGSYNEQFF. The full variable domain, its missing parts supplied by reference TRBV28 and TRBJ2-1, is DVKVTQSSRYLVKRTGEKVFLECVQDMDHENMFWYRQDPGLGLRLIYFSYDVKMKEKGDIPEGYSVSREKKERFSLILESASTNQTSMYLCASRESGRGSYNEQFFGPGTRLTVL.

In regard to this clonotype: This may be a read error, as it is one base from a much larger clone. The chain combines TRBV11-1 with TRBJ2-7; D remains ambiguous. Germline CDR1 and CDR2: SGHAT and FQDESV (reference sequence). V was trimmed by 1 base and J by 5 bases, leaving 12 bases between them. This CDR3 is built from 14 residues. Written as DNA, the CDR3 is TGTGCCAGCAGCTTAGATAAGGGCCCCCACGAGCAGTACTTC. Its protein is CASSLDKGPHEQYF. Full variable domain (missing parts from reference TRBV11-1 and TRBJ2-7): EAEVAQSPRYKITEKSQAVAFWCDPISGHATLYWYRQILGQGPELLVQFQDESVVDDSQLPKDRFSAERLKGVDSTLKIQPAELGDSAMYLCASSLDKGPHEQYFGPGTRLTVT.

The chain links TRBV28 to TRBJ2-3, with D unresolved. From germline, CDR1 is MDHEN and CDR2 SYDVKM. The CDR3 spans 15 residues. Between the trimmed V and J ends, which lost 4 bases and 2 bases, there was a span of 13 bases. As DNA, the CDR3 is TGTGCCAGCAGTTCAGAACAACCTCACACAGATACGCAGTATTTT. As protein: CASSSEQPHTDTQYF. The variable domain in full, completed from reference TRBV28 and TRBJ2-3, reads DVKVTQSSRYLVKRTGEKVFLECVQDMDHENMFWYRQDPGLGLRLIYFSYDVKMKEKGDIPEGYSVSREKKERFSLILESASTNQTSMYLCASSSEQPHTDTQYFGPGTRLTVL.

This clonotype was counted at least ten times. The V call is TRBV10-3, the J call TRBJ1-5; 7 bases line up with TRBD1. The germline gives CDR1 ENHRY, CDR2 SYGVKD. V lost 10 bases to trimming and J lost 7 bases; unmatched junction nucleotides: 13. This CDR3 has 14 residues. CDR3 region: CATSDRRSEQPQHF. The CDR3 DNA sequence: TGTGCCACCTCGGACAGGAGGTCCGAGCAGCCCCAGCATTTT.

V is TRBV5-6 and J is TRBJ2-1, with TRBD2 matching 11 bases. CDR1 and CDR2 (germline): SGHDT, YYEEEE. The CDR3 length is 13 residues. The V segment lost 2 bases and the J segment 9 bases; nucleotides outside the gene matches: 1. In nucleotides, the CDR3 is TGTGCCAGCAGCTTACTAGCGGGAGTTGAGCAGTTCTTC. This sequence encodes CASSLLAGVEQFF.

Regarding this clonotype: Because the CDR3 is missing its conserved closing phenylalanine or tryptophan, this is likely a read error. The rearrangement joins TRBV6-1 to TRBJ2-7; D may be TRBD2 (5 bases). V was trimmed by 5 bases and J by 2 bases, leaving 10 bases between them. Germline CDR1 reads MNHNS; CDR2 reads SASEGT. The CDR3 contains 13 residues. CDR3 DNA sequence: TGTGCCAGCAGTTCCGACTACACCTACGAGCAGTACCTC. Protein sequence: CASSSDYTYEQYL.

This clonotype appeared many times. The rearrangement joins TRBV2 to TRBJ2-3; D is undetermined. V dropped 8 bases and J dropped 2 bases, with 14 bases sitting between them. CDR3 size: 14 residues. CDR1 SNHLY and CDR2 FYNNEI come from the germline V gene. The CDR3 nucleotides are TGTGCCAGCTCTCGTAGCCCAGCCACAGATACGCAGTATTTT. Protein sequence: CASSRSPATDTQYF.

In this sample, this clonotype turned up a few times. This chain links TRBV30 with TRBJ1-2; D unclear. Germline CDR1 reads GTSNPN; CDR2 reads SVGIG (reference sequence). Trimming stripped 0 bases from V and 2 bases from J, with 10 bases between. This CDR3 spans 14 amino acids. The CDR3 DNA sequence: TGTGCCTGGAGTGTACGGAGGGTGAACTATGGCTACACCTTC. Residues: CAWSVRRVNYGYTF.

This clonotype was picked up many times. The chain joins TRBV12-3 or TRBV12-4 to TRBJ2-5, with D perhaps matching TRBD2 (6 bases). V gave up 5 bases and J gave up 9 bases, with 16 bases separating them. This CDR3 contains 13 residues. CDR3 in DNA: TGTGCCAGCAGTAAAGGGACTTTTGTGGCCCAGTACTTC. Its protein product is CASSKGTFVAQYF.

J is TRBJ1-3 and V is TRBV4-1; TRBD1 is a possible D gene (5 bases). Deletions cut 8 bases from V and 0 bases from J, with 14 bases between. Germline V gene sequence: CDR1 MGHRA, CDR2 YSYEKL. This CDR3 has 15 amino acids. The CDR3 nucleotides read TGCGCCAGCTCTGGGGACGGAATCTCTGGAAACACCATATATTTT. Translating it yields CASSGDGISGNTIYF.

J is TRBJ2-5 and V is TRBV24-1; TRBD1 agrees at 7 bases. Germline loops: CDR1 KGHDR, CDR2 SFDVKD. Trimming cost V 2 bases and J 4 bases; bases outside gene matches: 9. This CDR3 has 16 residues. CDR3 sequence: CATSDSLRDRPETQYF. DNA for the CDR3: TGTGCCACCAGTGATTCCCTCCGGGACAGACCAGAGACCCAGTACTTC.

V is TRBV28 and J is TRBJ2-3, with 7 bases identical to TRBD2. Looked up from germline, CDR1 is MDHEN and CDR2 is SYDVKM. V dropped 3 bases and J dropped 3; count of bases not matched to a gene: 6. There are 15 residues in the CDR3. The CDR3 region is CASSLAWGGTDTQYF. The CDR3 DNA sequence: TGTGCCAGCAGTTTGGCTTGGGGGGGAACAGATACGCAGTATTTT.

The chain employs TRBV28 and TRBJ2-7; D not resolved. The germline V gene encodes CDR1 MDHEN and CDR2 SYDVKM. The CDR3 is 12 residues long. V was clipped by 7 bases and J by 1 base, with 8 bases between them. The CDR3 sequence: CASTAGSYEQYF. The DNA for the CDR3 is TGTGCCAGCACGGCAGGATCCTACGAGCAGTACTTC.

This clonotype was seen many times. V and J are TRBV19 and TRBJ2-1; D possibly matches TRBD1 or TRBD2 (6 bases each). The CDR3 runs to 16 residues. Per the germline V gene, CDR1 is LNHDA and CDR2 is SQIVND (reference sequence). V was trimmed by 4 bases and J by 10 bases, leaving 23 bases between them. CDR3 loop: CASSRGNRRGLREQFF. The CDR3 bases are TGTGCCAGTAGTAGGGGGAATAGGAGGGGGTTAAGGGAGCAGTTCTTC.

The sample holds many counts of this clonotype. The chain carries TRBV4-1 and TRBJ2-3; D not resolved. This CDR3 spans 12 amino acids. Per germline, CDR1 MGHRA and CDR2 YSYEKL. V shed 8 bases and J shed 8 bases, with 14 bases lying between them. The CDR3 DNA reads TGCGCCAGCCTTGGTTTGTCTGGTACGCAGTATTTT. Protein product: CASLGLSGTQYF.

This clonotype appeared many times. The rearrangement joins TRBV7-9 to TRBJ1-2; 7 bases match TRBD1. CDR3 length: 14 amino acids. V shed 1 base and J 4 bases; nucleotides not matched to a gene: 3. Germline V gene sequence: CDR1 SEHNR, CDR2 FQNEAQ (reference sequence). The CDR3 reads CASSLEGGPYGYTF. The CDR3 nucleotides are TGTGCCAGCAGCTTAGAAGGGGGCCCCTATGGCTACACCTTC.

Details on this clonotype: Given a much more abundant clone one base away, this may be a read error. This CDR3 is missing its conserved last phenylalanine or tryptophan, likely due to a read error. The rearrangement uses TRBV11-2 and TRBJ2-5, with 13 bases lining up with TRBD2. V dropped 5 bases and J dropped 1; count of bases not matched to a gene: 7. The CDR3 has 17 residues. In germline, CDR1 is SGHAT, CDR2 FQNNGV. The CDR3 bases are TGTGCCAGCAGCAGGGGGACTAGCGGGAATTTCCAAGAGACCCAGTACCTC. Translating it yields CASSRGTSGNFQETQYL.

This chain connects TRBV6-5 to TRBJ1-5; the match to TRBD1 covers 7 bases. This CDR3 region has 13 residues. With 6 bases clipped from V and 7 bases from J, the junction kept 6 bases outside the gene matches. CDR1 MNHEY and CDR2 SVGAGI come from the germline V gene. The CDR3 protein is CASSRDRDQPQHF. The CDR3, as DNA: TGTGCCAGCAGCCGAGACAGGGACCAGCCCCAGCATTTT.

This clonotype has at least ten counts. The rearrangement joins TRBV20-1 to TRBJ1-3, with TRBD1 as a possible D gene (5 bases). Germline V gene lookup returns CDR1 DFQATT and CDR2 SNEGSKA (reference sequence). V shed 2 bases and J shed 2 bases, with 13 bases lying between them. The CDR3 contains 15 residues. The CDR3 DNA reads TGCAGTGCTAGAAAAATCAGGGAAGCTGGAAACACCATATATTTT. Amino acid sequence: CSARKIREAGNTIYF.